These 20 T cell receptor beta chains were sequenced from one sample in a study of cytomegalovirus exposure and HLA in healthy donors. The PCR ran on 60 Vbeta and 13 Jbeta primers. Libraries were prepared by immunoSEQ multiplex PCR; TCRdb keeps only in-frame clonotypes and omits some of them. Seen here are 90,000 to 120,000 clones, around 80% observed once, and the top ten hold more than 4.5%. Sequencing used PBMCs. All receptors derive from a female donor in good health and CMV-seropositive.

The chain is built from TRBV28 and TRBJ1-1; 8 nucleotides agree with TRBD1. The V and J ends lost 6 bases and 1 base, in that order; junction bases with no gene match: 10. The germline CDR1 and CDR2 sequences are MDHEN and SYDVKM. CDR3 length: 16 amino acids. CDR3 DNA: TGTGCCAGCAGGCCGTCCCCGGGACAGGAGAACACTGAAGCTTTCTTT. It is translated as CASRPSPGQENTEAFF.

V and J are TRBV7-9 and TRBJ2-1; 13 bases match TRBD2. CDR1 is SEHNR and CDR2 is FQNEAQ in the germline V gene (reference sequence). V shed 1 base and J 6 bases; nucleotides not matched to a gene: 3. The CDR3 is 16 amino acids. The CDR3: CASSLDGLAGVNEQFF. CDR3 sequence (DNA): TGTGCCAGCAGCTTAGATGGACTAGCGGGAGTCAATGAGCAGTTCTTC.

The chain uses TRBV21-1 and TRBJ2-1; the DNA was not used to check the table's D call, TRBD2. TRBV21-1 is labeled a pseudogene. This CDR3 spans 15 amino acids. The CDR3 spells CASSKRRTFYNEQFF. The CDR3 nucleotides are TGTGCCAGCAGCAAGAGGAGGACCTTCTACAATGAGCAGTTCTTC.

The chain is built from TRBV7-2 and TRBJ2-1, with 7 bases lining up with TRBD2. With V trimmed by 0 bases and J by 0 bases, 2 bases remained unmatched. The CDR3 totals 16 residues. CDR1 is SGHTA, CDR2 FQGNSA, per germline. The chain's CDR3 is CASSLAGGVSYNEQFF. Written as DNA, the CDR3 is TGTGCCAGCAGCTTAGCGGGGGGGGTCTCCTACAATGAGCAGTTCTTC.

The rearrangement links TRBV7-6 to TRBJ2-7; TRBD1 is a possible D gene (5 bases). The CDR3 consists of 12 residues. V was shortened by 3 bases and J by 9 bases, with 12 bases between the two germline ends. The germline V gene encodes CDR1 SGHVS and CDR2 FNYEAQ. The CDR3 here is CASSFDRIVQYF. CDR3 coding DNA: TGTGCCAGCAGCTTCGACAGAATCGTGCAGTACTTC.

V usage is TRBV29-1 and J usage is TRBJ1-2; TRBD1 agrees at 9 bases. Germline CDR1 SQVTM, CDR2 ANQGSEA. CDR3 length equals 11 residues. Germline trimming cut 7 bases from V and 8 bases from J; bases unmatched to any gene: 5. The CDR3 nucleotides are TGCAGCGAGTGGACAGGGGACGGCTACACCTTC. It yields the protein CSEWTGDGYTF.

This rearrangement joins TRBV7-9 to TRBJ2-5; the D gene is possibly TRBD1 (5 bases). There are 14 residues in the CDR3. CDR1 is SEHNR and CDR2 is FQNEAQ in the germline V gene (reference sequence). Trimming left V 1 base short and J 4 bases short, with 10 bases between. Here the CDR3 reads CASSLVRVGETQYF. DNA for the CDR3: TGTGCCAGCAGCTTAGTCAGGGTTGGAGAGACCCAGTACTTC.

This clone was seen a single time. The chain is built from TRBV7-2 and TRBJ2-7; TRBD2 matches 8 bases. The length of the CDR3 is 15 residues. CDR1 and CDR2 (germline): SGHTA, FQGNSA. Trimming at V came to 7 bases and at J to 1 base, leaving 9 bases not matched to a gene. CDR3 region: CASTLGGGLSYEQYF. The CDR3 region has the DNA TGTGCCAGCACCCTAGGCGGGGGGTTATCCTACGAGCAGTACTTC.

The chain joins TRBV9 to TRBJ2-1; 12 bases line up with TRBD2. The V segment lost 4 bases and the J segment 5 bases; nucleotides outside the gene matches: 4. The CDR3 runs to 15 residues. CDR1 is SGDLS and CDR2 is YYNGEE in the germline V gene. The CDR3 nucleotides are TGTGCCAGCAGCTCCGGACTAGCGGGGCACAATGAGCAGTTCTTC. It is translated as CASSSGLAGHNEQFF.

This rearrangement joins TRBV9 to TRBJ2-5, with D possibly matching TRBD1 (5 bases). Trimming took off 0 bases at V and 7 bases at J, with 19 bases between the two ends. The CDR3 is 16 amino acids. Germline V gives CDR1 SGDLS, CDR2 YYNGEE. The CDR3 here is CASSVASGSAQGTQYF. The CDR3 nucleotides are TGTGCCAGCAGCGTAGCTTCAGGGTCGGCGCAGGGGACCCAGTACTTC.

Comment on this clone: This specimen includes other DNA sequences encoding the same CDR3. The chain employs TRBV7-3 and TRBJ2-1; 7 positions match TRBD2. Germline V lookup: CDR1 SGHTA, CDR2 FQGTGA. The CDR3 extends over 16 amino acids. The V segment lost 0 bases and the J segment 0 bases; nucleotides outside the gene matches: 2. The CDR3 region is CASSLTGGSSYNEQFF. The CDR3 nucleotides read TGTGCCAGCAGCTTAACCGGCGGGAGCTCCTACAATGAGCAGTTCTTC.

In this sample, this clone turned up once. The V call is TRBV18, the J call TRBJ2-1; weak D call: TRBD1 (6 bases). The germline V gene has CDR1 KGHSH and CDR2 LQKENI. V was trimmed by 3 bases and J by 4 bases, leaving 19 bases between them. CDR3 length equals 17 residues. CDR3 bases: TGTGCCAGCTCACCCCAGCTGGACAGTTGGGGATACAATGAGCAGTTCTTC. Protein: CASSPQLDSWGYNEQFF.

CDR3 amino acids: CASRQGRTSGANVLTF. The CDR3 DNA reads TGCGCCAGCAGACAGGGACGGACCTCTGGGGCCAACGTCCTGACTTTC. The chain carries TRBV10-2 and TRBJ2-6; perhaps TRBD1 as D (6 bases). This CDR3 is built from 16 residues. Trimming shortened V by 6 bases and J by 0 bases, and 12 bases separated the two germline ends. Germline CDR1 and CDR2: WSHSY and SAAADI.

This sequence joins TRBV2 and TRBJ2-5; 11 positions agree with TRBD2. Germline CDR1 and CDR2: SNHLY and FYNNEI. Trimming cost V 3 bases and J 4 bases; bases outside gene matches: 1. The CDR3 runs to 14 residues. CDR3 DNA: TGTGCCAGCAGTGACCTAGCGGGAGGAGAGACCCAGTACTTC. This sequence encodes CASSDLAGGETQYF.

The chain employs TRBV29-1 and TRBJ2-3; the match to TRBD2 covers 9 bases. This CDR3 comprises 17 residues. Germline CDR1 and CDR2: SQVTM and ANQGSEA. Trimming removed 4 bases from V and 3 bases from J; junction bases left unmatched: 14. The CDR3 DNA sequence: TGCAGCGTTGGATCGGGTCTGGGCGGGAGGGTAACAGATACGCAGTATTTT. Translated, it gives CSVGSGLGGRVTDTQYF.

CDR3 sequence: CASRPGGQGKYEQYF. CDR3 nucleotides: TGTGCCAGCAGACCTGGCGGACAGGGAAAGTACGAGCAGTACTTC. The chain combines TRBV28 with TRBJ2-7, with 8 bases matching TRBD1. J lost 4 bases, V lost 6 bases, and 11 bases had no gene match. The CDR3 sequence is 15 residues long. Looked up from germline, CDR1 is MDHEN and CDR2 is SYDVKM.

The gene calls are TRBV28 and TRBJ2-1; 11 positions match TRBD2. V dropped 4 bases and J dropped 5; count of bases not matched to a gene: 4. Looked up from germline, CDR1 is MDHEN and CDR2 is SYDVKM. This CDR3 contains 15 residues. CDR3 sequence reads: CASSSSGGTHNEQFF. The CDR3 DNA sequence: TGTGCCAGCAGTTCTAGCGGGGGGACCCACAATGAGCAGTTCTTC.

The V call is TRBV6-1, the J call TRBJ2-5; possible D gene TRBD1, 5 bases. The V end was cut by 1 base, the J end by 5 bases, with 8 bases between. CDR1 is MNHNS, CDR2 SASEGT, per germline. The length of the CDR3 is 13 residues. Here the CDR3 DNA reads TGTGCCAGCAGTGAAGACAGGTGGGAGACCCAGTACTTC. Its translation is CASSEDRWETQYF.

This sequence joins TRBV27 and TRBJ2-5; TRBD1 matches 11 bases. The V segment lost 8 bases and the J segment 12 bases; nucleotides outside the gene matches: 8. This CDR3 is 12 amino acids long. From germline, CDR1 is MNHEY and CDR2 SMNVEV (reference sequence). The CDR3 DNA is TGTGCCAGCGCGGGACAGGGGGGGATTGAGTACTTC. This sequence encodes CASAGQGGIEYF.

The V gene is TRBV18, the J gene TRBJ2-7; D remains unclear. Germline assignment: CDR1 KGHSH and CDR2 LQKENI. Trimming left V 4 bases short and J 1 base short, with 14 bases between. The CDR3 contains 15 residues. The CDR3 loop is CASSRGNLESYEQYF. The DNA of the CDR3 is TGTGCCAGCTCACGAGGAAATCTGGAATCCTACGAGCAGTACTTC.